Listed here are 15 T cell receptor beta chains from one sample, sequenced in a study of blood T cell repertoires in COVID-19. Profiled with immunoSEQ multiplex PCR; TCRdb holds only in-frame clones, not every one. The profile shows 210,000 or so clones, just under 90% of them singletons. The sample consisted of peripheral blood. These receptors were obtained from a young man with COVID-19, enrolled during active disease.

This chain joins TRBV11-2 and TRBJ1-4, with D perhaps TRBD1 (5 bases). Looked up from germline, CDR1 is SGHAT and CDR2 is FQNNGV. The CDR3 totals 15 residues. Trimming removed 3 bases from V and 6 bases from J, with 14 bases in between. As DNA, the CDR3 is TGTGCCAGCAGCTTGGGAGGGGTGGTTCATGAAAAACTGTTTTTT. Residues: CASSLGGVVHEKLFF.

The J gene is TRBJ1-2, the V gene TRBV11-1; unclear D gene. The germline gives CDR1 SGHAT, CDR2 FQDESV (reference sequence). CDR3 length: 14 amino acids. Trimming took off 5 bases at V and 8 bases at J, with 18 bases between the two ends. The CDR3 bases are TGTGCCAGCAGCAAAGGTCTCCCGGCGGGAGGCTACACCTTC. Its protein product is CASSKGLPAGGYTF.

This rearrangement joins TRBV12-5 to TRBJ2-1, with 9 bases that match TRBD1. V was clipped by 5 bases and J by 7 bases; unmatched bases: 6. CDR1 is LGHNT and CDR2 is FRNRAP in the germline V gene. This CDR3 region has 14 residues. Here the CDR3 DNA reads TGTGCTAGTGGTAGCGGGACAGGGCGGAATGAGCAGTTCTTC. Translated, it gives CASGSGTGRNEQFF.

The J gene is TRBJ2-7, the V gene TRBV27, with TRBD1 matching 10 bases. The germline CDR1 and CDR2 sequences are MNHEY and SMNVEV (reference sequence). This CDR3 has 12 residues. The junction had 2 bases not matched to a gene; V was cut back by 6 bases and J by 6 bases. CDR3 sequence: CASRWDRGEQYF. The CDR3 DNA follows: TGTGCCAGCAGGTGGGACAGGGGCGAGCAGTACTTC.

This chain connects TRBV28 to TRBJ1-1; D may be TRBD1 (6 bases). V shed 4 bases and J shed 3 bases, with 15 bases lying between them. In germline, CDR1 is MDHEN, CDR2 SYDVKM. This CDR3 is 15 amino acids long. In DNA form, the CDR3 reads TGTGCCAGCAGTTCCCCCGTCGCAGGGGACACTGAAGCTTTCTTT. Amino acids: CASSSPVAGDTEAFF.

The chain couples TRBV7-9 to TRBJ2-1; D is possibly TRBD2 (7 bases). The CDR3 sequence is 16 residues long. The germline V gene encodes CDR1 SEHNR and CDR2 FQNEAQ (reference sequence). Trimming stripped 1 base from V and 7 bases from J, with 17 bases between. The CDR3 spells CASSLGGGSLRNEQFF. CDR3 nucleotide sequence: TGTGCCAGCAGCTTAGGGGGGGGCTCCCTAAGGAATGAGCAGTTCTTC.

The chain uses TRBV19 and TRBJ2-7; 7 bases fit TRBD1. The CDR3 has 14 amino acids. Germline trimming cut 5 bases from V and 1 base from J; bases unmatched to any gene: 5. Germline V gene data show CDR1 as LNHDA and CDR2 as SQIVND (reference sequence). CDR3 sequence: CASSRAGGSYEQYF. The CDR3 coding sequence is TGTGCCAGTAGTCGGGCAGGGGGTTCCTACGAGCAGTACTTC.

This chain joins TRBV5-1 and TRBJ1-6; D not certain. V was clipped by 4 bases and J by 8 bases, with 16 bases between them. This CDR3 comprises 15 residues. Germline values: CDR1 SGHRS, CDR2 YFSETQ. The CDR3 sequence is CASSPEARSDSPLHF. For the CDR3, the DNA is TGCGCCAGCAGCCCTGAAGCCCGTTCGGATTCACCCCTCCACTTT.

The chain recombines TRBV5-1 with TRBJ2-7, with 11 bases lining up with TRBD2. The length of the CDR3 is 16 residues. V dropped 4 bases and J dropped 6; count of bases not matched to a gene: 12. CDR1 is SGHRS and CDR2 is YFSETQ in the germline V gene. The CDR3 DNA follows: TGCGCCAGCAGCCCCCGCGGAGCTAGCGGGGGGAGCGAGCAGTACTTC. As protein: CASSPRGASGGSEQYF.

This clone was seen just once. CDR3 amino acids: CASTLTGGSQPQHF. As DNA, the CDR3 is TGTGCCAGCACTCTTACAGGGGGCAGTCAGCCCCAGCATTTT. The V and J genes are TRBV19 and TRBJ1-5, with 9 bases fitting TRBD1. CDR3 length: 14 amino acids. J lost 6 bases, V lost 9 bases, and 9 bases had no gene match. Germline V lookup: CDR1 LNHDA, CDR2 SQIVND (reference sequence).

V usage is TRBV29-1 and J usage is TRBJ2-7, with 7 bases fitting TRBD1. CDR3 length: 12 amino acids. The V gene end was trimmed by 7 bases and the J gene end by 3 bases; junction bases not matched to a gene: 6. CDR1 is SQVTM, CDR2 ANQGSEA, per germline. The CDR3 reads CSDTDRFYEQYF. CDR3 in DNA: TGCAGCGACACGGACAGGTTCTACGAGCAGTACTTC.

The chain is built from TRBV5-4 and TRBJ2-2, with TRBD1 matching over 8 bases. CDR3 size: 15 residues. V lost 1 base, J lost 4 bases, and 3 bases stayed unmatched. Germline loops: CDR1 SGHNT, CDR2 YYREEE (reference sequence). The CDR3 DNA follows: TGTGCCAGCAGCTTGCGCAGGGGGCTCACCGGGGAGCTGTTTTTT. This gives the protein CASSLRRGLTGELFF.

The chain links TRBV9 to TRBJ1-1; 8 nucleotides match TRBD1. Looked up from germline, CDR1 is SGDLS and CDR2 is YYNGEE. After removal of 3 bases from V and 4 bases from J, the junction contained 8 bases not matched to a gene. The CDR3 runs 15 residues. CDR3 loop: CASSAQGAVATEAFF. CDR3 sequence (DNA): TGTGCCAGCAGCGCTCAGGGGGCTGTTGCCACTGAAGCTTTCTTT.

The DNA for the CDR3 is TGTGCCAGCAGTTCAGGGACAAACGGGGAGCTGTTTTTT. Encoded protein: CASSSGTNGELFF. V and J are TRBV12-3 or TRBV12-4 and TRBJ2-2, with TRBD1 as a possible D gene (6 bases). The length of the CDR3 is 13 residues. V dropped 4 bases and J dropped 7 bases, with 10 bases sitting between them.

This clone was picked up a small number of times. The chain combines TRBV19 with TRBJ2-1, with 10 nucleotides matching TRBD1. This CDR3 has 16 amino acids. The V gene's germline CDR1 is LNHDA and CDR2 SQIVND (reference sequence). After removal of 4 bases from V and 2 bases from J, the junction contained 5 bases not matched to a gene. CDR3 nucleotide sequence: TGTGCCAGTAGTAGGAAGGGACAGGGGACCTACAATGAGCAGTTCTTC. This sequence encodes CASSRKGQGTYNEQFF.